A selection of T cell receptor beta chains follows, all from one sample in a study. TCRdb passed the RT-PCR reads through MiXCR, listing each CDR3 protein once. The sample lists hundreds of thousands of distinct CDR3 sequences; approximately 14% were seen once. Sequenced material: memory CD4+ T cells from blood. These receptor sequences come from a female donor in good health, serving as a healthy control. Each CDR3 is given with its conserved first and last residue. The D gene is left open where the match is weak. Rows give clone size only sometimes, using once, few, many, or a class for an expanded clone.

TRBJ2-1	TRBV29-1	few	-	CSAGTSSYNEQFF	TGCAGCGCTGGGACGTCATCCTACAATGAGCAGTTCTTC
TRBJ1-5	TRBV6-1	few	-	CASSESGPQHF	TGTGCCAGCAGTGAATCGGGTCCCCAGCATTTT
TRBJ2-7	TRBV10-2	-	-	CASYYEQYF	TGCGCCAGCTACTACGAGCAGTACTTC
TRBJ2-5	TRBV4-2	few	-	CASSQEGARASGETQYF	TGTGCCAGCAGCCAAGAAGGTGCTAGAGCCTCCGGGGAGACCCAGTACTTC
TRBJ2-7	TRBV20-1	many	TRBD2	CSARGGLAGGYYEQYF	TGCAGTGCTAGAGGCGGACTAGCGGGAGGGTACTACGAGCAGTACTTC
TRBJ2-1	TRBV7-9	-	-	CAGGVLGAVRNEQFF	TGTGCCGGAGGCGTGCTGGGGGCCGTTAGAAATGAGCAGTTCTTC
TRBJ2-1	TRBV6-2/TRBV6-3	-	-	CASLPTGGPRRDEQFF	TGTGCCAGCCTCCCAACAGGAGGTCCCCGGAGGGATGAGCAGTTCTTC
TRBJ2-1	TRBV3-1	-	TRBD1	CASSQNRDRDEQFF	TGTGCCAGCAGCCAAAACCGGGACAGGGATGAGCAGTTCTTC
TRBJ1-2	TRBV10-3	many	TRBD1	CAISEGQGGYGYTF	TGTGCCATCAGTGAAGGACAGGGAGGTTATGGCTACACCTTC
TRBJ2-1	TRBV5-1	-	TRBD2	CASSRGTSENNEQFF	TGCGCCAGCAGCCGGGGGACTAGCGAAAACAATGAGCAGTTCTTC
TRBJ1-5	TRBV24-1	-	-	CATSDGGSQHF	TGTGCCACCAGTGATGGAGGGTCCCAGCATTTT
TRBJ2-2	TRBV6-6	many	-	CASSSVVPGPRDAGELFF	TGTGCCAGCAGTTCAGTAGTTCCGGGCCCTAGGGATGCCGGGGAGCTGTTTTTT
TRBJ2-3	TRBV6-4	-	TRBD2	CASTAGLADPDTQYF	TGTGCCAGCACTGCGGGACTAGCGGATCCAGATACGCAGTATTTT
TRBJ1-1	TRBV6-4	-	-	CASSRERGTEAFF	TGTGCCAGCAGCCGGGAAAGAGGCACTGAAGCTTTCTTT
TRBJ2-1	TRBV7-7	-	TRBD1	CASSSFGTGPNEQFF	TGTGCCAGCAGCTCCTTTGGGACAGGCCCCAATGAGCAGTTCTTC
TRBJ2-3	TRBV6-2/TRBV6-3	-	-	CASRPWDTQYF	TGTGCCAGCAGACCATGGGATACGCAGTATTTT
TRBJ1-2	TRBV20-1	-	-	CSARGMVGYGYTF	TGCAGTGCTAGGGGGATGGTAGGCTATGGCTACACCTTC
TRBJ1-2	TRBV28	-	-	CASSLARRTNGYTF	TGTGCCAGCAGTTTAGCTAGACGGACAAATGGCTACACCTTC
TRBJ1-5	TRBV20-1	many	TRBD1	CSAGRTGAVNQPQHF	TGCAGTGCTGGAAGGACAGGGGCTGTTAATCAGCCCCAGCATTTT
TRBJ1-2	TRBV6-5	many	-	CASTESDGSRGYTF	TGTGCCAGCACCGAATCGGACGGATCGCGAGGCTACACCTTC
TRBJ2-1	TRBV3-1	many	TRBD2	CASSRGLADYNEQFF	TGTGCCAGCAGTCGGGGACTAGCGGACTACAATGAGCAGTTCTTC
TRBJ2-7	TRBV20-1	-	-	CSAMTGFAAYEQYF	TGCAGTGCCATGACAGGATTCGCGGCATACGAGCAGTACTTC
TRBJ1-6	TRBV12-3/TRBV12-4	few	-	CASSWGMNNSPLHF	TGTGCCAGCAGTTGGGGGATGAATAATTCACCCCTCCACTTT
TRBJ2-1	TRBV3-1	few	-	CASSQECTSPGKHNEQFF	TGTGCCAGCAGCCAAGAATGTACGTCGCCAGGGAAACACAATGAGCAGTTCTTC
TRBJ1-1	TRBV7-8	-	TRBD1	CASSTRTGGEATEAFF	TGTGCCAGCAGCACTCGGACAGGGGGCGAAGCCACTGAAGCTTTCTTT
TRBJ2-7	TRBV28	-	-	CASTTSGSLPDEQYF	TGTGCCAGCACCACCAGTGGGTCCCTCCCCGACGAGCAGTACTTC
TRBJ1-4	TRBV15	few	TRBD1	CATSTGQGKNEKLFF	TGTGCCACCAGCACCGGACAGGGGAAGAATGAAAAACTGTTTTTT
TRBJ1-1	TRBV5-1	-	TRBD1	CASSVRSDRATEAFF	TGCGCCAGCAGCGTACGGAGCGACAGGGCCACTGAAGCTTTCTTT
TRBJ2-3	TRBV6-1	few	-	CASHPGGTDTQYF	TGTGCCAGCCACCCAGGGGGCACAGATACGCAGTATTTT
TRBJ1-2	TRBV6-5	many	-	CASSSPMNYGYTF	TGTGCCAGCAGTTCTCCGATGAACTATGGCTACACCTTC
TRBJ1-1	TRBV7-6	-	TRBD1	CASSHRQWTGQSAAFF	TGTGCCAGCAGCCATAGGCAATGGACAGGCCAAAGTGCAGCTTTCTTT
TRBJ2-1	TRBV12-3/TRBV12-4	few	TRBD2	CASSSSGLAGVGEQFF	TGTGCCAGCAGTTCCTCGGGACTAGCGGGAGTAGGAGAGCAGTTCTTC
TRBJ2-2	TRBV20-1	few	-	CSVGGFANTGELFF	TGCAGTGTTGGGGGGTTCGCGAACACCGGGGAGCTGTTTTTT
TRBJ1-2	TRBV7-2	-	-	CASSLSWPYYGYTF	TGTGCTAGCAGCTTATCGTGGCCGTACTATGGCTACACCTTC
TRBJ2-5	TRBV2	-	-	CASSEALSSQYF	TGTGCCAGCAGTGAAGCGCTCTCCTCCCAGTACTTC
TRBJ1-2	TRBV7-2	few	TRBD1	CASSPRAGTDYGYTF	TGTGCCAGCAGCCCAAGAGCCGGGACAGACTATGGCTACACCTTC
TRBJ1-6	TRBV7-8	many	-	CASSLDAGAASPLHF	TGTGCCAGCAGCTTAGATGCAGGGGCCGCTTCACCCCTCCACTTT
TRBJ2-3	TRBV20-1	many	TRBD2	CSARPPGIAGRHTQYF	TGCAGTGCTAGACCCCCCGGGATAGCGGGACGCCATACGCAGTATTTT
TRBJ2-6	TRBV7-9	-	TRBD1	CASSSGQGVAGANVLTF	TGTGCCAGCAGCTCGGGACAGGGGGTAGCTGGGGCCAACGTCCTGACTTTC
TRBJ1-2	TRBV7-2	-	-	CASSLGVMESGYGYTF	TGTGCCAGCAGCTTAGGTGTGATGGAGTCGGGCTATGGCTACACCTTC
TRBJ1-4	TRBV20-1	-	TRBD1	CSAADRVEKLFF	TGCAGTGCCGCCGACAGGGTTGAAAAACTGTTTTTT
TRBJ2-4	TRBV7-2	many	-	CASSLGSLKNIQYF	TGTGCCAGCAGCTTAGGCAGCCTCAAAAACATTCAGTACTTC
TRBJ2-1	TRBV7-6	many	TRBD2	CASSSSGTSGHNEQFF	TGTGCCAGCAGCTCGTCCGGGACTAGCGGTCACAATGAGCAGTTCTTC
TRBJ2-2	TRBV28	few	-	CASSSAGQNTGELFF	TGTGCCAGCAGTTCTGCGGGACAGAACACCGGGGAGCTGTTTTTT
TRBJ2-1	TRBV5-5	-	-	CASSPSRANHNEQFF	TGTGCCAGCAGCCCCAGTAGGGCAAACCACAATGAGCAGTTCTTC
TRBJ2-2	TRBV20-1	few	TRBD1	CSARGNRGLYDGELFF	TGCAGTGCTAGAGGAAACAGGGGGCTGTATGACGGGGAGCTGTTTTTT
TRBJ2-1	TRBV7-9	-	-	CASSPNPGVAYNEQFF	TGTGCCAGCAGCCCAAACCCGGGAGTAGCCTACAATGAGCAGTTCTTC
TRBJ1-2	TRBV27	many	-	CASSLMHGGRRGYTF	TGTGCCAGCAGTTTAATGCACGGGGGGCGCAGGGGCTACACCTTC
TRBJ2-7	TRBV5-1	many	TRBD1	CASSTWTGENEQYF	TGCGCCAGCAGCACCTGGACAGGGGAGAACGAGCAGTACTTC
TRBJ1-4	TRBV7-9	many	-	CASSLAGINEKLFF	TGTGCCAGCAGCTTAGCGGGCATTAATGAAAAACTGTTTTTT
TRBJ1-5	TRBV10-3	many	TRBD1	CAIGDREAQPQHF	TGTGCCATCGGAGACAGGGAGGCGCAGCCCCAGCATTTT
TRBJ2-7	TRBV12-3/TRBV12-4	many	-	CASSLHYEQYF	TGTGCCAGCAGTTTACACTACGAGCAGTACTTC
TRBJ2-7	TRBV7-3	many	TRBD1	CASSLGDRSYEQYF	TGTGCCAGCAGCTTAGGGGACAGATCCTACGAGCAGTACTTC
TRBJ2-4	TRBV7-6	few	-	CASSLIPSRDPKNIQYF	TGTGCCAGCAGCTTAATCCCGAGTAGGGACCCTAAAAACATTCAGTACTTC